This T cell receptor (beta chain) was identified in a study of CD8+CD57+ T cells in acquired aplastic anemia. Background on the study: Recorded DNA amounts for sorted CD4+ and CD8+ cells had an average of about 3 ug. Study-wide findings and caveats: Patients and controls shared 25 to 30 CD8+ CDR3 sequences, which appeared highly expressed in patients and within their immunodominant clones.

From germline, CDR1 is DFQATT and CDR2 SNEGSKA (reference sequence). This CDR3 has 15 residues. V gave up 2 bases and J gave up 0 bases, with 14 bases separating them. Patients included in sequencing had previously demonstrated CD8+CD57+ cell expansion by flow cytometry. Severe acquired aplastic anemia was diagnosed in all patients. Genomic DNA acted as the template from which TCR beta VDJ combination and CDR3 sequence profiling were carried out. TCRdb analysed the reads with MiXCR anew, one entry per CDR3 protein. The table includes around 430,000 distinct CDR3 sequences, around 30% detected once. A note on this clonotype: Its antigen is unknown.

Sequenced material: sorted CD4+, CD8+, or CD8+CD57+ T cells (not recorded which) from PBMCs. The receptor's source is a human donor with aplastic anemia. The chain recombines TRBV20-1 with TRBJ2-7; D is unresolved. The CDR3 reads CSARSPRRASYEQYF. The CDR3 DNA reads as TGCAGTGCTAGATCCCCTAGACGGGCCTCCTACGAGCAGTACTTC.